This note documents a single T cell receptor beta chain sequence. The target antigen is unknown. V dropped 4 bases and J dropped 7; count of bases not matched to a gene: 8. This CDR3 contains 15 residues. From germline, CDR1 is SGHTA and CDR2 FQGTGA. The source of the sample is a study of siplizumab effects on memory and regulatory T cells. Regarding the study as a whole: Siplizumab produced a significant drop in alloreactive sequences attributable to unstimulated CD4+ memory cells. Proliferating Tregs taken from siplizumab cultures were not shown to have a confirmed suppressive function. Proliferating CD4+ or CD8+ clones, roughly 75-96% of them, lacked an assignable naive or memory phenotype. The apparent diversity of naive T cells exceeded that of memory cells, and naive T cells seemed to make a major contribution to the alloresponse.

Here immunoSEQ multiplex PCR was the method, and the copy in TCRdb shows in-frame clones only, minus some. The data hold tens of thousands of clones, with 65% to 80% observed a single time. The clonotype was recovered from a human donor in good health. The genes are TRBV7-3 and TRBJ2-1; TRBD2 matches at 9 bases. Sequenced material: memory CD4+ T cells sorted from blood. This chain's CDR3 is CASSSSGGPWNEQFF. The CDR3 nucleotides read TGTGCCAGCAGCTCGAGCGGGGGGCCCTGGAATGAGCAGTTCTTC.